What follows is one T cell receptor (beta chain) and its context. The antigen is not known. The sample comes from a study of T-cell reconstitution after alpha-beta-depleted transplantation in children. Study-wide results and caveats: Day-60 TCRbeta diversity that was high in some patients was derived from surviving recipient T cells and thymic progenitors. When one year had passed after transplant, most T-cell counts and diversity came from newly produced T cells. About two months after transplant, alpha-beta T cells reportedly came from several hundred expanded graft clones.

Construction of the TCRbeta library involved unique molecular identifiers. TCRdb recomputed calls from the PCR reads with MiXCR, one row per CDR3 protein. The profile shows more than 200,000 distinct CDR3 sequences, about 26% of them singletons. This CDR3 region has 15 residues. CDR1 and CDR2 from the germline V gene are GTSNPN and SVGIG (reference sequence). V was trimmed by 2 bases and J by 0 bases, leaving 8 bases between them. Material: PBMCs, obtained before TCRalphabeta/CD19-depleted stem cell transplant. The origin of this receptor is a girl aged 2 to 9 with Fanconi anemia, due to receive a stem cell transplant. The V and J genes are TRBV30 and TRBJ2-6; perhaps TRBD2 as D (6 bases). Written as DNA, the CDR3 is TGTGCCTGGAGTTCGCGGGGCTCTGGGGCCAACGTCCTGACTTTC. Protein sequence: CAWSSRGSGANVLTF.